Only a few counts were recorded for the clone carrying this TCR beta chain. The data are from a study of sequential checkpoint blockade in melanoma. Treatment: randomized to nivolumab then ipilimumab (arm A) or the reverse (arm B). V lost 1 base to trimming and J lost 4 bases, with 22 bases between them. The CDR3 runs to 17 residues. Germline V lookup: CDR1 SQVTM, CDR2 ANQGSEA. Assay: immunoSEQ multiplex PCR; the TCRdb copy retains only in-frame clones and omits some. The data hold more than 7,000 clones, with approximately 76% observed a single time. The V call is TRBV29-1, the J call TRBJ1-1, with a tentative D call TRBD1 (6 bases). The sample in question was CD8+ T cells sorted from blood (inferred from file names), obtained from a patient given nivolumab and ipilimumab in sequence. This TCR was sampled from a human donor with melanoma. The CDR3 DNA is TGCAGCGTTGAAGGTGGGGGGGCAGCTGGGGATCCCACTGAAGCTTTCTTT. This sequence encodes CSVEGGGAAGDPTEAFF.